Below, 26 T cell receptor beta chains from the same sample are listed, as sequenced in a study of OX40 agonist ivuxolimab in advanced cancers. Sequencing used immunoSEQ multiplex PCR; TCRdb keeps in-frame clones, though not all of them. The sample records some 96,000 clones, 70% to 85% being singletons. The sequences come from CD4+ or CD8+ T cells sorted from blood, collected in a trial of the OX40 agonist ivuxolimab. Source of these receptors: an adult with an advanced solid tumor such as melanoma, head and neck, liver or kidney cancer.

This sequence joins TRBV11-2 and TRBJ1-5; D call uncertain. The CDR3 consists of 13 residues. Per the germline V gene, CDR1 is SGHAT and CDR2 is FQNNGV. The V and J ends lost 5 bases and 2 bases respectively, with 7 bases between them. This chain's CDR3 is CASSQSGNQPQHF. CDR3 in DNA: TGTGCCAGCAGCCAGTCAGGCAATCAGCCCCAGCATTTT.

This clone was seen a few times. The rearrangement links TRBV2 to TRBJ1-6, with D possibly TRBD1 on 6 matching bases. The CDR3 runs to 13 residues. The germline V gene has CDR1 SNHLY and CDR2 FYNNEI. Trimming removed 5 bases from V and 7 bases from J, with 9 bases in between. The CDR3 region is CASSRTENSPLHF. The CDR3 DNA reads TGTGCCAGCAGTAGGACAGAAAATTCACCCCTCCACTTT.

This chain connects TRBV7-2 to TRBJ2-3; 8 bases map to TRBD1. Germline CDR1 and CDR2: SGHTA and FQGNSA. This CDR3 is built from 15 residues. The trim removed 6 bases at V and 7 bases at J, leaving 12 bases unmatched. The CDR3 DNA follows: TGTGCCAGCAGATTGACAGGGGATACATCAAATACGCAGTATTTT. As protein: CASRLTGDTSNTQYF.

This clone was seen a few times. The chain has TRBV19 and TRBJ1-6, with D possibly TRBD1 on 6 matching bases. This CDR3 region has 16 residues. Germline V gene data show CDR1 as LNHDA and CDR2 as SQIVND (reference sequence). Trimming cost V 7 bases and J 7 bases, with 20 bases left between them. As DNA, the CDR3 is TGTGCCAGTACCCCAGCAACAGGGATTATCAATTCACCCCTCCACTTT. Its protein is CASTPATGIINSPLHF.

The chain joins TRBV28 to TRBJ1-3; 10 nucleotides align to TRBD1. Germline V CDR1 and CDR2: MDHEN, SYDVKM. The CDR3 has 17 amino acids. The ends lost 1 base at V and 0 bases at J; junction bases unmatched: 3. CDR3 sequence reads: CASSLLGQGLSGNTIYF. CDR3 in DNA: TGTGCCAGCAGTTTATTGGGACAGGGGCTCTCTGGAAACACCATATATTTT.

This chain uses TRBV5-1 with TRBJ1-2, with 9 bases matching TRBD1. Unmatched junction bases numbered 13, after V lost 2 bases and J lost 8 bases. CDR1 is SGHRS, CDR2 YFSETQ, per germline. The CDR3 covers 16 residues. CDR3 DNA: TGCGCCAGCAGCTTAACCAGATCCAGACAGGGGGAAGGCTACACCTTC. Residues: CASSLTRSRQGEGYTF. Together with reference TRBV5-1 and TRBJ1-2, the CDR3 gives the full variable domain: KAGVTQTPRYLIKTRGQQVTLSCSPISGHRSVSWYQQTPGQGLQFLFEYFSETQRNKGNFPGRFSGRQFSNSRSEMNVSTLELGDSALYLCASSLTRSRQGEGYTFGSGTRLTVV.

V usage is TRBV12-5 and J usage is TRBJ2-3, with D possibly called TRBD1 or TRBD2 (6 bases each). V was clipped by 4 bases and J by 4 bases, with 12 bases between them. In germline, CDR1 is LGHNT, CDR2 FRNRAP. The CDR3 spans 14 residues. In DNA, the CDR3 is TGTGCTAGTGGTTGGGGGGCTGTTTCAGATACGCAGTATTTT. Translated, it gives CASGWGAVSDTQYF.

The chain carries TRBV10-3 and TRBJ2-5; no clear D gene. Trimming took 2 bases from V and 2 from J, leaving 0 bases between them. Per germline, CDR1 ENHRY and CDR2 SYGVKD. The CDR3 loop spans 11 amino acids. The CDR3 region is CAISEQETQYF. Here the CDR3 DNA reads TGTGCCATCAGTGAGCAAGAGACCCAGTACTTC.

The chain links TRBV10-3 to TRBJ2-1, with D perhaps matching TRBD1 (6 bases). This CDR3 has 14 residues. Germline-derived CDR1 and CDR2 are ENHRY and SYGVKD. Between the trimmed V and J ends, which lost 4 bases and 3 bases, there was a span of 10 bases. The CDR3: CAISGQELYNEQFF. CDR3 in DNA: TGTGCCATCAGTGGACAGGAGCTCTACAATGAGCAGTTCTTC.

Only a few counts were recorded for this clone. The chain couples TRBV30 to TRBJ1-1; D unclear. Germline V gene data show CDR1 as GTSNPN and CDR2 as SVGIG (reference sequence). The CDR3 spans 11 residues. The germline V and J ends were trimmed by 3 bases and 5 bases, with 7 bases remaining between them. CDR3 amino acids: CAWSGQTEAFF. The CDR3 DNA is TGTGCCTGGAGCGGGCAGACTGAAGCTTTCTTT.

This clone was seen a few times. The rearrangement links TRBV2 to TRBJ2-1; D may be TRBD1 (5 bases). The CDR3 runs 13 residues. Germline CDR1 and CDR2: SNHLY and FYNNEI. V shed 3 bases and J shed 7 bases, with 10 bases lying between them. Here the CDR3 DNA reads TGTGCCAGCAGTGACAGGGTGGGGAATGAGCAGTTCTTC. Translation gives CASSDRVGNEQFF.

There are a few counts of this clone. The chain joins TRBV29-1 to TRBJ2-7, with D possibly TRBD1 on 6 matching bases. Germline assignment: CDR1 SQVTM and CDR2 ANQGSEA. The V end was cut by 6 bases, the J end by 6 bases, with 18 bases between. CDR3 size: 13 residues. The CDR3: CSVLSTGTLEQYF. The CDR3 coding sequence is TGCAGCGTCCTTAGTACAGGGACCCTCGAGCAGTACTTC.

This clone came up once. The rearrangement uses TRBV15 and TRBJ1-5, with 8 bases aligning to TRBD1. The CDR3 covers 16 residues. V lost 3 bases to trimming and J lost 3 bases; unmatched junction nucleotides: 7. CDR1 LNHNV and CDR2 YYDKDF come from the germline V gene (reference sequence). The CDR3 reads CATSRTGVDFNQPQHF. CDR3 in DNA: TGTGCCACCAGCAGGACAGGGGTCGACTTCAATCAGCCCCAGCATTTT.

For the CDR3, the DNA is TGTGCCATCAGGGGGACTAGCGCAGACTACGAGCAGTACTTC. Translated: CAIRGTSADYEQYF. This rearrangement joins TRBV10-3 to TRBJ2-7, with 10 nucleotides matching TRBD2. Trimming removed 6 bases from V and 3 bases from J; junction bases left unmatched: 5. The CDR3 spans 14 residues. In germline, CDR1 is ENHRY, CDR2 SYGVKD.

This clone has only a few counts. The chain has TRBV6-5 and TRBJ1-5; no firm D call. V was shortened by 4 bases and J by 0 bases, with 7 bases between the two germline ends. The CDR3 spans 14 residues. CDR1 is MNHEY, CDR2 SVGAGI, per germline. The CDR3 region has the DNA TGTGCCAGCAGTTTGGGGTATAGCAATCAGCCCCAGCATTTT. It encodes CASSLGYSNQPQHF.

The chain combines TRBV18 with TRBJ1-2; 10 bases fit TRBD1. This CDR3 spans 14 amino acids. Trimming cost V 4 bases and J 4 bases; bases outside gene matches: 3. Germline V lookup: CDR1 KGHSH, CDR2 LQKENI. Here the CDR3 DNA reads TGTGCCAGCTCACAGGGACAGGGGACCTATGGCTACACCTTC. Amino acids: CASSQGQGTYGYTF.

This chain connects TRBV6-6 to TRBJ2-2, with 7 positions matching TRBD1. The ends lost 4 bases at V and 2 bases at J; junction bases unmatched: 4. Germline-derived CDR1 and CDR2 are MNHNY and SVGAGI (reference sequence). CDR3 size: 15 residues. The CDR3 DNA follows: TGTGCCAGCAGTTCCCACAGGGGCAACACCGGGGAGCTGTTTTTT. Its translation: CASSSHRGNTGELFF.

The chain's CDR3 is CASSYSAGASYEQYF. In nucleotides, the CDR3 is TGTGCCAGCAGTTACTCGGCGGGCGCCTCCTACGAGCAGTACTTC. V usage is TRBV6-5 and J usage is TRBJ2-7, with a weak D call TRBD2 (5 bases). The V gene's germline CDR1 is MNHEY and CDR2 SVGAGI. The CDR3 runs 15 residues. With 0 bases removed from V and 0 bases from J, the gap between germline ends came to 9 bases.

CDR3 sequence: CASSQAARSSGANVLTF. In DNA, the CDR3 is TGCGCCAGCAGCCAAGCGGCCCGGAGCTCTGGGGCCAACGTCCTGACTTTC. V and J are TRBV4-3 and TRBJ2-6, with unresolved D. The CDR3 totals 17 residues. Trimming stripped 1 base from V and 0 bases from J, with 10 bases between. Germline V gene lookup returns CDR1 LGHNA and CDR2 YSLEER.

The J gene is TRBJ2-3, the V gene TRBV10-3, with TRBD1 identical over 7 bases. The CDR3 has 14 amino acids. After removal of 6 bases from V and 4 bases from J, the junction contained 7 bases not matched to a gene. Germline CDR1 reads ENHRY; CDR2 reads SYGVKD. For the CDR3, the DNA is TGTGCCATCAGGAGACAGGGAGAATCAGATACGCAGTATTTT. Residues: CAIRRQGESDTQYF.

This chain links TRBV18 with TRBJ1-1; D is unclear. The V end was cut by 1 base, the J end by 0 bases, with 15 bases between. The germline CDR1 and CDR2 sequences are KGHSH and LQKENI. This CDR3 is built from 17 residues. CDR3 sequence reads: CASSPRDPESLNTEAFF. The CDR3 coding sequence is TGTGCCAGCTCACCACGTGACCCAGAATCCCTGAACACTGAAGCTTTCTTT.

The chain joins TRBV7-3 to TRBJ1-2; 7 bases agree with TRBD1. Losses at the gene ends were 4 bases for V and 7 bases for J; bases not matched to a gene: 9. The CDR3 is 14 amino acids. The germline CDR1 and CDR2 sequences are SGHTA and FQGTGA. The CDR3 DNA sequence: TGTGCCAGCAGCTCCCGACAGGGCGGCGGTGGCTACACCTTC. This codes for CASSSRQGGGGYTF. Together with reference TRBV7-3 and TRBJ1-2, the CDR3 gives the full variable domain: GAGVSQTPSNKVTEKGKYVELRCDPISGHTALYWYRQSLGQGPEFLIYFQGTGAADDSGLPNDRFFAVRPEGSVSTLKIQRTERGDSAVYLCASSSRQGGGGYTFGSGTRLTVV.

This clone was recorded a few times. The CDR3 DNA sequence: TGTGCCAGCAGTTACCATTTAGGAGATGAGCAGTTCTTC. This encodes CASSYHLGDEQFF. This chain connects TRBV7-8 to TRBJ2-1, with no clear D. V lost 6 bases, J lost 8 bases, and 14 bases lay in between. The CDR3 is 13 amino acids. Germline CDR1 reads SGHVS; CDR2 reads FQNEAQ.

The rearrangement links TRBV7-2 to TRBJ1-2, with 7 bases aligning to TRBD1. Trimming removed 5 bases from V and 1 base from J; junction bases left unmatched: 7. CDR3 size: 15 residues. CDR1 and CDR2 (germline): SGHTA, FQGNSA. The CDR3 DNA follows: TGTGCCAGCAGCCGATCCGGGACAGTTAACTATGGCTACACCTTC. Encoded protein: CASSRSGTVNYGYTF. The full variable domain, rest sourced from reference TRBV7-2 and TRBJ1-2, is GAGVSQSPSNKVTEKGKDVELRCDPISGHTALYWYRQSLGQGLEFLIYFQGNSAPDKSGLPSDRFSAERTGGSVSTLTIQRTQQEDSAVYLCASSRSGTVNYGYTFGSGTRLTVV.

This clone was observed a single time. This chain connects TRBV20-1 to TRBJ2-5; D not certain. The CDR3 has 9 residues. V was clipped by 3 bases and J by 10 bases, with 6 bases between them. Germline assignment: CDR1 DFQATT and CDR2 SNEGSKA (reference sequence). The CDR3 reads CSASEDQYF. The CDR3 bases are TGCAGTGCTAGTGAGGACCAGTACTTC.

The chain employs TRBV7-2 and TRBJ1-2, with TRBD1 matching over 7 bases. V lost 7 bases, J lost 6 bases, and 14 bases stayed unmatched. The germline CDR1 and CDR2 sequences are SGHTA and FQGNSA. CDR3 length equals 15 residues. The CDR3 sequence is CASKALGQAVDGYTF. The CDR3 DNA reads as TGTGCCAGCAAGGCGCTCGGACAGGCCGTCGATGGCTACACCTTC.